The T cell receptor (beta chain) described here comes from a study of T-cell memory formation after mild COVID-19. Study-wide context: The TCR clusters were mostly specific to one donor.

Via MiXCR, TCRdb re-called the 5' RACE reads, giving one row per CDR3 protein. The table has about 40,000 distinct CDR3 sequences, 6% to 6.5% seen once. This clonotype was picked up a small number of times. A read error may produce the germline difference seen at one junction end. Per germline, CDR1 MNHEY and CDR2 SMNVEV (reference sequence). The CDR3 runs to 14 residues. The material sequenced was PBMCs or a T cell subset sorted from them (not recorded which). This rearrangement joins TRBV27 to TRBJ1-1, with D maybe TRBD1 (5 bases). This clonotype was obtained from an adult who had mild COVID-19 (a few samples of this study predate the infection). Cell type and time point are not known. Here the CDR3 DNA reads TGTGCAAGCAGGGCCCCAGGGTGGGCCACTGAAGCTTTCTTT. Protein: CASRAPGWATEAFF.